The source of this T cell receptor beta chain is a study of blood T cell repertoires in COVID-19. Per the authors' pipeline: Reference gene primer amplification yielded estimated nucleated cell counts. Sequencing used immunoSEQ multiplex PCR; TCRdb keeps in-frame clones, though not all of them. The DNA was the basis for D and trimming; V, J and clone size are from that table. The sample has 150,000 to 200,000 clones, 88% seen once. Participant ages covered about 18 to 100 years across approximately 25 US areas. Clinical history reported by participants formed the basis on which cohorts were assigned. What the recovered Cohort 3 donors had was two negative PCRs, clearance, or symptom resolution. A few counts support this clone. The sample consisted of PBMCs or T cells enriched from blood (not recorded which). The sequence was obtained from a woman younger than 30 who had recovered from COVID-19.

The CDR3 coding sequence is TGTGCCAGCAGTTTTACAAATACGCAGTATTTT. This encodes CASSFTNTQYF. V gene TRBV12-3 or TRBV12-4 combines with J gene TRBJ2-3; no reliable D call. The CDR3 spans 11 residues. The V gene lost 3 bases and the J gene lost 7 bases, with 5 bases spanning the gap.